Listed below are T cell receptor beta chains from one sample, sequenced in a study of cytomegalovirus exposure and HLA in healthy donors. Data came from immunoSEQ multiplex PCR; TCRdb stores just in-frame clones and leaves some out. The profile shows 150,000 or so clones, almost 80% of them singletons. The sequenced material came from PBMCs. Every receptor here comes from a male donor in good health and CMV-seronegative. CDR3s include the opening cysteine and the closing phenylalanine or tryptophan. D genes are given only for firm matches. Expanded clones get a size class; other rows say once, few or many, or leave the size out.

length,V,J,D,size,DNA,CDR3
16,TRBV4-3,TRBJ2-3,TRBD1,-,TGCGCCAGCAGCCGAGTCGGGCAGGGGGCTTCAGATACGCAGTATTTT,CASSRVGQGASDTQYF
18,TRBV5-4,TRBJ2-3,TRBD2,-,TGTGCCAGCAGTACCGAGGGACTAGCGGGACGAATCACAGATACGCAGTATTTT,CASSTEGLAGRITDTQYF
14,TRBV6-1,TRBJ1-4,TRBD1,-,TGTGCCAGCACCGAGCAGGGGGCGTGGGAAAAACTGTTTTTT,CASTEQGAWEKLFF
17,TRBV11-3,TRBJ2-7,-,-,TGTGCCAGCAAGGACGGGGGGCAGTACGGGGGCTCCTACGAGCAGTACTTC,CASKDGGQYGGSYEQYF
16,TRBV4-2,TRBJ2-1,TRBD2,-,TGTGCCAGCAGCCAAGGTAGCGGGAGGGCCCTCAATGAGCAGTTCTTC,CASSQGSGRALNEQFF
13,TRBV14,TRBJ2-2,-,-,TGTGCCAGCAGCCAAGGTGGGCGTGGGGAGCTGTTTTTT,CASSQGGRGELFF
15,TRBV19,TRBJ1-1,-,-,TGTGCCAGTAGTTTCGGGCAGGGAGGTTACGCTGAAGCTTTCTTT,CASSFGQGGYAEAFF
14,TRBV7-9,TRBJ2-7,TRBD1,-,TGTGCCAGCAGCCAGGGGACAGGGGGCAGGGAGCAGTACTTC,CASSQGTGGREQYF
14,TRBV7-9,TRBJ2-3,-,-,TGTGCCAGCAGCCCTCAGACTAGCACAGATACGCAGTATTTT,CASSPQTSTDTQYF
15,TRBV7-2,TRBJ2-7,TRBD1,-,TGTGCCAGCAGGTTGACAGGGGGCGCCTTATACGAGCAGTACTTC,CASRLTGGALYEQYF
13,TRBV7-9,TRBJ2-5,TRBD2,-,TGTGCCAGCAGGCCAACTAGCGGCGAGACCCAGTACTTC,CASRPTSGETQYF
15,TRBV25-1,TRBJ2-2,-,-,TGTGCCAGCAGTGGGACAGTTGCGAACACCGGGGAGCTGTTTTTT,CASSGTVANTGELFF
14,TRBV27,TRBJ1-1,-,-,TGTGCCAGCAGGCCCCAGGGGATGGGGACTGAAGCTTTCTTT,CASRPQGMGTEAFF
16,TRBV13,TRBJ2-7,TRBD1,-,TGTGCCAGCAGCTCTAGCAGGGGACAGGGAATCGACGAGCAGTACTTC,CASSSSRGQGIDEQYF
15,TRBV4-3,TRBJ2-1,TRBD1,-,TGCGCCAGCAGCCCTATAGGGACAGGGGATTCTGAGCAGTTCTTC,CASSPIGTGDSEQFF
16,TRBV4-3,TRBJ2-7,TRBD2,-,TGCGCCAGCAGCCAAGATGGAGCGGGAAATGTTTACGAGCAGTACTTC,CASSQDGAGNVYEQYF
13,TRBV11-3,TRBJ2-3,-,-,TGTGCCAGCAGCTTAGAAGAGGCAGATACGCAGTATTTT,CASSLEEADTQYF
18,TRBV6-1,TRBJ2-3,TRBD2,-,TGTGCCAGCAGTGAAGCGCTTCCGGCTAGCGGGATACCAGATACGCAGTATTTT,CASSEALPASGIPDTQYF
15,TRBV5-1,TRBJ1-1,-,-,TGCGCCAGCAGCTTGGATGGCCCCCCAAACACTGAAGCTTTCTTT,CASSLDGPPNTEAFF
16,TRBV7-9,TRBJ2-3,-,few,TGTGCCAGCAGAATTAGCCGGACTACCTCCACAGATACGCAGTATTTT,CASRISRTTSTDTQYF
13,TRBV5-1,TRBJ1-2,-,-,TGCGCCAGCAGCTTGGATCCAGGGAATGGCTACACCTTC,CASSLDPGNGYTF
11,TRBV20-1,TRBJ1-2,-,-,TGCAGTGCTAGAGTAGACTATGGCTACACCTTC,CSARVDYGYTF
15,TRBV27,TRBJ1-4,TRBD1,few,TGTGCCAGCAGTCCCCGGACAGGCTTGCGGGAAAAACTGTTTTTT,CASSPRTGLREKLFF
14,TRBV7-2,TRBJ1-3,TRBD1,-,TGTGCCAGCAGCTTAAGGGGGCAGGGAAACACCATATATTTT,CASSLRGQGNTIYF
16,TRBV6-6,TRBJ1-2,TRBD1,few,TGTGCCAGCAGTTACCGAGAGGACAGGGCCTTCTATGGCTACACCTTC,CASSYREDRAFYGYTF
13,TRBV10-3,TRBJ1-1,TRBD1,-,TGTGCCATCAGTGGGGACAGGGGACTTCTGGCTTTCTTT,CAISGDRGLLAFF